This T cell receptor (beta chain) was found in a study of blood T cell repertoires in COVID-19. Study as a whole: The United States, Italy and Spain provided the acute and convalescent COVID-19 samples. PBMCs, B-cell-depleted T cells, or T cells provided the cDNA or gDNA that made up the material.

Method: immunoSEQ multiplex PCR; TCRdb's copy keeps in-frame clones and lacks some. The table has some 300,000 clones, 80% to 90% seen once. It was during active infection that Seattle patients were enrolled and then longitudinally followed. The CDR3 covers 14 residues. With 4 bases removed from V and 5 bases from J, the gap between germline ends came to 14 bases. CDR1 and CDR2 from the germline V gene are LNHDA and SQIVND (reference sequence). The chain recombines TRBV19 with TRBJ1-1; D gene unclear. The sequenced material came from peripheral blood. The receptor's source is a woman aged 50 to 60 with COVID-19, enrolled during active disease. For the CDR3, the DNA is TGTGCCAGTAGTAATATGGGAGGCAATACTGAAGCTTTCTTT. Its protein is CASSNMGGNTEAFF. Full variable domain (missing parts from reference TRBV19 and TRBJ1-1): DGGITQSPKYLFRKEGQNVTLSCEQNLNHDAMYWYRQDPGQGLRLIYYSQIVNDFQKGDIAEGYSVSREKKESFPLTVTSAQKNPTAFYLCASSNMGGNTEAFFGQGTRLTVV.